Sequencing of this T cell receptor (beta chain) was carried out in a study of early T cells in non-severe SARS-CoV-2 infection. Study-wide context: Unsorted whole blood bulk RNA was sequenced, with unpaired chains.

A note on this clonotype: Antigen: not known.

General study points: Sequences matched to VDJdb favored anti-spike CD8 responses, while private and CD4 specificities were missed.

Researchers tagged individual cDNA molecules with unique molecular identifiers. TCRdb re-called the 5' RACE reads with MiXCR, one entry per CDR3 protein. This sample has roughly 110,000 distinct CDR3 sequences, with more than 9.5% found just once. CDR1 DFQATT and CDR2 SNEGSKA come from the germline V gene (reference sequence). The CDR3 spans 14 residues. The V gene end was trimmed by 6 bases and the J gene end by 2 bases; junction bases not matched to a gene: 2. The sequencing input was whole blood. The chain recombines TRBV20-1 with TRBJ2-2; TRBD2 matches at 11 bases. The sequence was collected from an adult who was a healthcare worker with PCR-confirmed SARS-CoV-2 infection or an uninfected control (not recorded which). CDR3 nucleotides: TGCAGTGCACGACTAGCGGGAAACACCGGGGAGCTGTTTTTT. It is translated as CSARLAGNTGELFF.